The 13 T cell receptor beta chains below were found in one sample sequenced in a study of blood T cell repertoires in COVID-19. Method: immunoSEQ multiplex PCR; TCRdb's copy keeps in-frame clones and lacks some. This repertoire shows roughly 200,000 clones, approximately 90% found once; its top ten account for about 18%. The specimen sequenced was peripheral blood. The source is a man in his fifties with COVID-19, enrolled during active disease.

The chain has TRBV2 and TRBJ2-7; 7 bases map to TRBD1. V gave up 6 bases and J gave up 8 bases; unmatched junction bases: 10. The germline V gene has CDR1 SNHLY and CDR2 FYNNEI. This CDR3 is 13 amino acids long. CDR3 amino acids: CASRQNSGQKQYF. CDR3 nucleotide sequence: TGTGCCAGCAGGCAAAACTCGGGACAGAAGCAGTACTTC.

V and J are TRBV19 and TRBJ2-1, with 10 bases aligning to TRBD2. The V gene's germline CDR1 is LNHDA and CDR2 SQIVND (reference sequence). Losses at the gene ends were 4 bases for V and 8 bases for J; bases not matched to a gene: 5. The length of the CDR3 is 14 residues. The CDR3 DNA follows: TGTGCCAGTAGTACGCTAGCGGGAGCGGATGAGCAGTTCTTC. Its translation is CASSTLAGADEQFF.

The chain recombines TRBV2 with TRBJ2-7; D gene unclear. The ends were cut back, 6 bases at V and 0 bases at J, with 9 bases in the middle. Per the germline V gene, CDR1 is SNHLY and CDR2 is FYNNEI. This CDR3 is 13 amino acids long. The CDR3 DNA sequence: TGTGCCAGCAGATCTATCACCTCCTACGAGCAGTACTTC. The encoded protein is CASRSITSYEQYF.

Many counts were recorded for this clone. This rearrangement joins TRBV3-1 (or the pseudogene TRBV3-2) to TRBJ2-3, with TRBD2 matching over 9 bases. The CDR3 has 13 amino acids. V shed 6 bases and J 5 bases; nucleotides not matched to a gene: 3. CDR1 is LGHDT and CDR2 is YNNKEL in the germline V gene (reference sequence). CDR3 loop: CASRREGGDTQYF. The DNA of the CDR3 is TGTGCCAGCAGGCGGGAGGGAGGAGATACGCAGTATTTT.

This chain joins TRBV2 and TRBJ1-6, with unresolved D. The CDR3 length is 13 residues. V was shortened by 5 bases and J by 7 bases, with 9 bases between the two germline ends. CDR1 is SNHLY, CDR2 FYNNEI, per germline. CDR3 sequence reads: CASSMEANSPLHF. CDR3 coding DNA: TGTGCCAGCAGTATGGAGGCAAATTCACCCCTCCACTTT.

The chain employs TRBV7-8 and TRBJ2-1; TRBD1 aligns across 7 bases. V shed 5 bases, J shed 5 bases, and the junction held 9 bases outside the gene matches. The CDR3 contains 15 residues. The germline V gene has CDR1 SGHVS and CDR2 FQNEAQ. Here the CDR3 DNA reads TGTGCCAGCAGCCCCCCCCGGGACAGAAACAATGAGCAGTTCTTC. Translation: CASSPPRDRNNEQFF.

The genes are TRBV9 and TRBJ2-5; 11 bases are a match to TRBD2. With V trimmed by 3 bases and J by 5 bases, 9 bases remained unmatched. In germline, CDR1 is SGDLS, CDR2 YYNGEE. The CDR3 extends over 16 amino acids. The CDR3 region is CASSGSGLAELETQYF. As DNA, the CDR3 is TGTGCCAGCAGCGGCTCGGGACTAGCGGAACTCGAGACCCAGTACTTC.

A single count supports this clone. The chain recombines TRBV29-1 with TRBJ2-2; D might be TRBD2 (6 bases). The V gene's germline CDR1 is SQVTM and CDR2 ANQGSEA. V lost 7 bases, J lost 8 bases, and 11 bases lay in between. This CDR3 comprises 11 residues. This CDR3 reads CSAAGSGELFF. For the CDR3, the DNA is TGCAGCGCGGCGGGATCGGGGGAGCTGTTTTTT.

This clone was seen more than once but under ten times. The CDR3 loop is CASSSVTGGSYEQYF. As DNA, the CDR3 is TGTGCCAGCAGTAGCGTGACAGGTGGCTCCTACGAGCAGTACTTC. The chain employs TRBV2 and TRBJ2-7; possibly TRBD1 for D (6 bases). The CDR3 loop spans 15 amino acids. Germline values: CDR1 SNHLY, CDR2 FYNNEI. Trimming shortened V by 5 bases and J by 0 bases, and 14 bases separated the two germline ends.

The rearrangement links TRBV6-5 to TRBJ1-6, with D perhaps matching TRBD1 (6 bases). V lost 7 bases and J 6 bases, leaving 16 bases between the germline ends. The CDR3 covers 15 residues. In germline, CDR1 is MNHEY, CDR2 SVGAGI. CDR3 sequence (DNA): TGTGCCAGCACTCGGGACACCGAAAGTAATTCACCCCTCCACTTT. This sequence encodes CASTRDTESNSPLHF.

The chain couples TRBV2 to TRBJ2-5, with 8 positions matching TRBD1. The CDR3 runs 14 residues. Germline CDR1 is SNHLY and CDR2 is FYNNEI. The junction had 6 bases not matched to a gene; V was cut back by 5 bases and J by 4 bases. CDR3 bases: TGTGCCAGCAGTTCGACAGGGGTTGTAGAGACCCAGTACTTC. It encodes CASSSTGVVETQYF. Using reference TRBV2 and TRBJ2-5 for the parts outside the CDR3, the full variable domain is EPEVTQTPSHQVTQMGQEVILRCVPISNHLYFYWYRQILGQKVEFLVSFYNNEISEKSEIFDDQFSVERPDGSNFTLKIRSTKLEDSAMYFCASSSTGVVETQYFGPGTRLLVL.

J is TRBJ2-7 and V is TRBV7-2, with 10 positions matching TRBD2. CDR3 length equals 16 residues. The V segment lost 1 base and the J segment 2 bases; nucleotides outside the gene matches: 5. Germline assignment: CDR1 SGHTA and CDR2 FQGNSA. CDR3 sequence: CASSLGAGGLPYEQYF. CDR3 DNA sequence: TGTGCCAGCAGCTTAGGAGCGGGGGGGCTGCCCTACGAGCAGTACTTC.

This clone was observed many times. CDR3 amino acids: CATSDNRFSYNEQFF. CDR3 bases: TGTGCCACCAGTGACAACAGATTCTCCTACAATGAGCAGTTCTTC. This chain uses TRBV24-1 with TRBJ2-1; D is ambiguous. The germline gives CDR1 KGHDR, CDR2 SFDVKD. This CDR3 has 15 amino acids. Trimming took 4 bases from V and 0 from J, leaving 9 bases between them.